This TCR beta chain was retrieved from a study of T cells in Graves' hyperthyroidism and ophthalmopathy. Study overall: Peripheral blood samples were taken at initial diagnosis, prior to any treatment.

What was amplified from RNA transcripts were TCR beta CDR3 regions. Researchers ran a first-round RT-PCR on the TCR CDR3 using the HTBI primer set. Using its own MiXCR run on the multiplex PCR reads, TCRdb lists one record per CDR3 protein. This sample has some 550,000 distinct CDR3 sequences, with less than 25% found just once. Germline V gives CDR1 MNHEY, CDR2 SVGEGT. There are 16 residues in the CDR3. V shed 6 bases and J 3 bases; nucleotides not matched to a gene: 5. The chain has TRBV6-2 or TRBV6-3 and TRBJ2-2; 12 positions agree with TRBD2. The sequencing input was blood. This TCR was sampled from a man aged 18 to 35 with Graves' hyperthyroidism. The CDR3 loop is CASSGLAGSDTGELFF. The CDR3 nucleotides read TGTGCCAGCAGCGGACTAGCGGGGTCGGACACCGGGGAGCTGTTTTTT.